The next 29 T cell receptor beta chains were all read from a single sample in a study of response to subunit inactivated influenza vaccine. One entry per CDR3 protein, called by TCRdb with MiXCR from the RT-PCR reads. The sample has roughly 520,000 distinct CDR3 sequences; around 25% are singletons. The sample was CD4+ T cells sorted from PBMCs, taken around 5 days after vaccination. These receptors were collected from a man aged 50 to 59 who received an inactivated influenza vaccine.

Only a few counts were recorded for this clonotype. V usage is TRBV20-1 and J usage is TRBJ2-2; D might be TRBD2 (5 bases). CDR1 DFQATT and CDR2 SNEGSKA come from the germline V gene (reference sequence). There are 16 residues in the CDR3. Trimming stripped 2 bases from V and 4 bases from J, with 17 bases between. This CDR3 reads CSARYSRAPGTGELFF. CDR3 coding DNA: TGCAGTGCTAGATATTCGCGGGCCCCGGGCACCGGGGAGCTGTTTTTT.

The chain couples TRBV20-1 to TRBJ2-2; TRBD2 matches at 7 bases. Trimming cost V 6 bases and J 7 bases; bases outside gene matches: 5. Germline V CDR1 and CDR2: DFQATT, SNEGSKA (reference sequence). This CDR3 comprises 12 residues. The CDR3 nucleotides are TGCAGTGCGAGGAAGCGGGACGGGGAGCTGTTTTTT. It translates to CSARKRDGELFF.

The chain is built from TRBV5-1 and TRBJ1-4, with 8 bases identical to TRBD1. With 4 bases clipped from V and 6 bases from J, the junction kept 8 bases outside the gene matches. The CDR3 spans 15 residues. The germline V gene has CDR1 SGHRS and CDR2 YFSETQ. The CDR3 nucleotides are TGCGCCAGCAGCCCCTGGGGACAGGAGGATGAAAAACTGTTTTTT. Translating gives CASSPWGQEDEKLFF.

V and J are TRBV6-1 and TRBJ2-2; D is possibly TRBD1 (5 bases). Between the trimmed V and J ends, which lost 5 bases and 8 bases, there was a span of 15 bases. The CDR3 sequence is 14 residues long. Germline CDR1 reads MNHNS; CDR2 reads SASEGT. CDR3 bases: TGTGCCAGCAGTCAATTACGGACATCGGGGGAGCTGTTTTTT. Amino acid sequence: CASSQLRTSGELFF.

This chain uses TRBV20-1 with TRBJ1-4; 7 nucleotides align to TRBD1. The CDR3 spans 14 residues. With 3 bases clipped from V and 8 bases from J, the junction kept 9 bases outside the gene matches. The germline CDR1 and CDR2 sequences are DFQATT and SNEGSKA (reference sequence). Here the CDR3 DNA reads TGCAGTGCTAGCCCAGGGGGGTTCTCCGAAAAACTGTTTTTT. It specifies CSASPGGFSEKLFF.

This clonotype was picked up a small number of times. V is TRBV20-1 and J is TRBJ2-5, with TRBD1 matching over 7 bases. In germline, CDR1 is DFQATT, CDR2 SNEGSKA (reference sequence). After removal of 6 bases from V and 5 bases from J, the junction contained 9 bases not matched to a gene. The CDR3 runs 13 residues. CDR3 nucleotides: TGCAGTGCCCCTAAGGGGGCTGAGGAGACCCAGTACTTC. Its protein is CSAPKGAEETQYF.

The gene calls are TRBV20-1 and TRBJ2-1; 11 bases line up with TRBD2. The CDR3 has 21 residues. V shed 0 bases and J 6 bases; nucleotides not matched to a gene: 22. CDR1 is DFQATT and CDR2 is SNEGSKA in the germline V gene (reference sequence). CDR3 sequence (DNA): TGCAGTGCTAGAGATCACACGACGACTAGCGGGGTGAGGACAGGTGGCAATGAGCAGTTCTTC. This gives the protein CSARDHTTTSGVRTGGNEQFF.

The chain uses TRBV11-2 and TRBJ1-6, with D unclear. The CDR3 has 13 amino acids. Germline loops: CDR1 SGHAT, CDR2 FQNNGV. V was clipped by 5 bases and J by 8 bases, with 10 bases between them. As DNA, the CDR3 is TGTGCCAGCAGCCTTGAAAGATATTCACCCCTCCACTTT. This codes for CASSLERYSPLHF.

The gene calls are TRBV12-3 or TRBV12-4 and TRBJ2-4; D gene unclear. The CDR3 totals 12 residues. Trimming took 8 bases from V and 10 from J, leaving 15 bases between them. The CDR3 sequence is CASAFQEFIQYF. The CDR3 DNA reads as TGTGCCAGCGCTTTTCAGGAGTTTATTCAGTACTTC.

This clonotype was counted a few times. The chain uses TRBV21-1 and TRBJ2-1; no DNA check was done on the table's D call, TRBD1. TRBV21-1 represents a pseudogene. The CDR3 has 16 amino acids. The CDR3 DNA reads TGTGCCAGCAGCGACCGGGACGGAGGCTCCTACAATGAGCAGTTCTTC. Translation: CASSDRDGGSYNEQFF.

This clonotype was seen only a few times. This rearrangement joins TRBV20-1 to TRBJ1-6, with 7 positions matching TRBD1. The ends lost 2 bases at V and 3 bases at J; junction bases unmatched: 7. CDR3 length: 16 residues. In germline, CDR1 is DFQATT, CDR2 SNEGSKA (reference sequence). Here the CDR3 DNA reads TGCAGTGCTAGAAATGCCGGGACAGTCTATAATTCACCCCTCCACTTT. Its protein product is CSARNAGTVYNSPLHF.

This chain connects TRBV11-2 to TRBJ2-7; 9 bases map to TRBD1. V lost 1 base to trimming and J lost 2 bases; unmatched junction nucleotides: 15. The CDR3 spans 19 residues. From germline, CDR1 is SGHAT and CDR2 FQNNGV. CDR3 protein: CASSLVPGQGLKGAYEQYF. CDR3 DNA: TGTGCCAGCAGCTTAGTCCCGGGACAGGGCCTTAAGGGTGCCTACGAGCAGTACTTC.

The genes are TRBV6-6 and TRBJ1-1; 8 bases align to TRBD1. The CDR3 contains 11 residues. V was clipped by 9 bases and J by 6 bases; unmatched bases: 3. Germline lookup yields CDR1 MNHNY and CDR2 SVGAGI (reference sequence). The CDR3 coding sequence is TGTGCCAGTATCAGGGGGCCTGAAGCTTTCTTT. It is translated as CASIRGPEAFF.

The V gene is TRBV29-1, the J gene TRBJ2-1; D may match TRBD1 or TRBD2 (5 bases each). V lost 3 bases to trimming and J lost 4 bases, with 13 bases between them. This CDR3 region has 14 residues. Germline CDR1 and CDR2: SQVTM and ANQGSEA. The CDR3 protein is CSVDGTSRYNEQFF. The CDR3 DNA reads as TGCAGCGTTGACGGGACGTCACGTTACAATGAGCAGTTCTTC.

This chain links TRBV6-2 or TRBV6-3 with TRBJ2-7; the D is unclear. V was clipped by 6 bases and J by 4 bases, with 10 bases between them. CDR1 MNHEY and CDR2 SVGEGT come from the germline V gene. The length of the CDR3 is 12 residues. CDR3: CASSSTPYEQYF. The CDR3 DNA reads as TGTGCCAGCAGCTCTACACCTTACGAGCAGTACTTC.

The CDR3 protein is CASSTRGDGDEQYF. CDR3 DNA sequence: TGCGCCAGCAGCACCCGGGGGGACGGGGACGAGCAGTACTTC. V is TRBV5-1 and J is TRBJ2-7; 7 nucleotides agree with TRBD2. The CDR3 spans 14 residues. V trimming: 4 bases; J trimming: 5 bases; junction bases outside the gene matches: 9. Germline lookup yields CDR1 SGHRS and CDR2 YFSETQ.

This chain connects TRBV15 to TRBJ2-1; unclear D gene. In germline, CDR1 is LNHNV, CDR2 YYDKDF (reference sequence). This CDR3 spans 12 amino acids. Trimming left V 8 bases short and J 0 bases short, with 5 bases between. The CDR3 bases are TGTGCCACCGGCCTCTCCTACAATGAGCAGTTCTTC. This translates into CATGLSYNEQFF. The full variable domain, completed using reference TRBV15 and TRBJ2-1, is DAMVIQNPRYQVTQFGKPVTLSCSQTLNHNVMYWYQQKSSQAPKLLFHYYDKDFNNEADTPDNFQSRRPNTSFCFLDIRSPGLGDTAMYLCATGLSYNEQFFGPGTRLTVL.

The chain uses TRBV7-6 and TRBJ1-4, with a possible D match to TRBD1 (6 bases). CDR3 length equals 17 residues. From germline, CDR1 is SGHVS and CDR2 FNYEAQ. Deletions cut 4 bases from V and 4 bases from J, with 19 bases between. The CDR3 bases are TGTGCCAGCAGCTACCCCTACACAGGGAGCGGTAATGAAAAACTGTTTTTT. Translating gives CASSYPYTGSGNEKLFF.

This clonotype was seen only a few times. The chain combines TRBV5-1 with TRBJ2-1; 7 nucleotides align to TRBD2. Germline-derived CDR1 and CDR2 are SGHRS and YFSETQ. This CDR3 comprises 13 residues. Trimming cost V 3 bases and J 7 bases; bases outside gene matches: 4. The CDR3 DNA sequence: TGCGCCAGCAGCTCCCCCGGGGGGAATGAGCAGTTCTTC. Its protein product is CASSSPGGNEQFF. Combining the CDR3 with reference TRBV5-1 and TRBJ2-1 gives the whole variable domain KAGVTQTPRYLIKTRGQQVTLSCSPISGHRSVSWYQQTPGQGLQFLFEYFSETQRNKGNFPGRFSGRQFSNSRSEMNVSTLELGDSALYLCASSSPGGNEQFFGPGTRLTVL.

The J gene is TRBJ2-1, the V gene TRBV5-1, with D maybe TRBD2 (6 bases). V dropped 9 bases and J dropped 6 bases, with 22 bases sitting between them. Germline V lookup: CDR1 SGHRS, CDR2 YFSETQ. This CDR3 is built from 15 residues. CDR3 residues: CATRAPTLASNEQFF. CDR3 nucleotides: TGCGCCACTCGAGCCCCAACACTAGCTTCCAATGAGCAGTTCTTC.

The rearrangement joins TRBV10-1 to TRBJ2-3; a weak D match, TRBD2 (5 bases). CDR1 is WNHNN and CDR2 is SYGVQD in the germline V gene (reference sequence). The V end lost 4 bases, the J end lost 2 bases, and 13 bases lay between the germline ends. This CDR3 is 15 amino acids long. Here the CDR3 reads CASSGFSELTDTQYF. Here the CDR3 DNA reads TGCGCCAGCAGTGGGTTTAGCGAGCTCACAGATACGCAGTATTTT.

This chain links TRBV25-1 with TRBJ2-2; D unresolved. The germline V gene has CDR1 MGHDK and CDR2 SYGVNS. This CDR3 contains 16 residues. V shed 3 bases and J shed 2 bases, with 13 bases lying between them. The CDR3 sequence: CASSDGRSLNTGELFF. CDR3 nucleotides: TGTGCCAGCAGTGACGGACGCTCCCTAAACACCGGGGAGCTGTTTTTT.

V is TRBV6-5 and J is TRBJ2-1; D possibly corresponds to TRBD2 (5 bases). Germline V gene data show CDR1 as MNHEY and CDR2 as SVGAGI. Trimming removed 2 bases at V and 4 bases at J, with 15 bases between. The CDR3 sequence is 16 residues long. CDR3 region: CASSYVDYKAYNEQFF. The DNA of the CDR3 is TGTGCCAGCAGTTACGTTGACTACAAGGCATACAATGAGCAGTTCTTC.

A few counts support this clonotype. The gene calls are TRBV7-9 and TRBJ2-2; D possibly matches TRBD1 or TRBD2 (5 bases each). The CDR3 loop spans 15 amino acids. V was cut by 3 bases and J by 1 base, with 9 bases left in between. Germline CDR1 SEHNR, CDR2 FQNEAQ (reference sequence). The CDR3 nucleotides are TGTGCCAGCAGCTTGGGACCGCAGAACACCGGGGAGCTGTTTTTT. This translates into CASSLGPQNTGELFF.

This clonotype was counted a single time. V and J are TRBV6-1 and TRBJ2-5; TRBD2 agrees at 9 bases. V was pared by 6 bases and J by 1 base, with 3 bases of the junction left unmatched. This CDR3 has 14 amino acids. Germline values: CDR1 MNHNS, CDR2 SASEGT. The CDR3 sequence: CASRLTSGQETQYF. CDR3 nucleotide sequence: TGTGCCAGCAGGCTGACTAGCGGCCAAGAGACCCAGTACTTC.

This clonotype was found a few times. The chain links TRBV12-3 or TRBV12-4 to TRBJ2-4; tentative D call: TRBD2 (7 bases). V was trimmed by 7 bases and J by 6 bases, leaving 16 bases between them. The CDR3 has 14 amino acids. The CDR3 DNA is TGTGCCAGCACCCCGGGGGGCGCGGGAAACATTCAGTACTTC. Translation gives CASTPGGAGNIQYF.

This clonotype was seen a few times. The gene calls are TRBV28 and TRBJ2-1; TRBD2 aligns across 8 bases. This CDR3 contains 14 residues. Trimming at V came to 3 bases and at J to 10 bases, leaving 8 bases not matched to a gene. The germline V gene has CDR1 MDHEN and CDR2 SYDVKM. The CDR3 loop is CASSFSGTRPEQFF. The CDR3 nucleotides read TGTGCCAGCAGTTTCTCCGGGACTAGGCCGGAGCAGTTCTTC.

The V call is TRBV4-3, the J call TRBJ2-3; D is ambiguous. CDR3 length: 15 residues. In germline, CDR1 is LGHNA, CDR2 YSLEER. Trimming removed 0 bases from V and 1 base from J, with 8 bases in between. The CDR3 is CASSQEPARTDTQYF. The CDR3 DNA is TGCGCCAGCAGCCAAGAGCCCGCCCGCACAGATACGCAGTATTTT.

The chain uses TRBV4-2 and TRBJ2-1; 12 bases are a match to TRBD2. The V gene end was trimmed by 2 bases and the J gene end by 1 base; junction bases not matched to a gene: 0. The germline gives CDR1 LGHNA, CDR2 YNFKEQ. The CDR3 sequence is 16 residues long. This CDR3 reads CASSQTSGRSYNEQFF. In DNA, the CDR3 is TGTGCCAGCAGCCAAACTAGCGGGAGGTCCTACAATGAGCAGTTCTTC.